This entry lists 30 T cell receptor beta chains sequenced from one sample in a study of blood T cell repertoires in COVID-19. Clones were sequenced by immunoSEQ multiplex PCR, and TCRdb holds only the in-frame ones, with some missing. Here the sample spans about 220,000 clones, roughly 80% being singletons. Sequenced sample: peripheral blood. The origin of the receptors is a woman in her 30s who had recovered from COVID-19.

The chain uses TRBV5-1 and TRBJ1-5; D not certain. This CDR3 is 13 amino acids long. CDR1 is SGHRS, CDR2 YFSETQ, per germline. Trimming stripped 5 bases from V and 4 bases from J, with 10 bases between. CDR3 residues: CASRSDLNQPQHF. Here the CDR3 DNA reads TGCGCCAGCAGATCGGACTTGAATCAGCCCCAGCATTTT.

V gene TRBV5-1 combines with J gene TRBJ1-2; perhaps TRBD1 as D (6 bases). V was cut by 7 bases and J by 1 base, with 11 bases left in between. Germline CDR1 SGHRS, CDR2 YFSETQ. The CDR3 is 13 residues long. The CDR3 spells CASAGTNNYGYTF. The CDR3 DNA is TGCGCCAGCGCCGGGACAAATAACTATGGCTACACCTTC.

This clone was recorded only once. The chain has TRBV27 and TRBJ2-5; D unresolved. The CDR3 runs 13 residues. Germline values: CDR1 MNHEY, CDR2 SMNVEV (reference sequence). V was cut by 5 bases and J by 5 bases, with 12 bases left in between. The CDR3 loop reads CASSPLVRETQYF. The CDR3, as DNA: TGTGCCAGCAGTCCACTGGTTCGGGAGACCCAGTACTTC.

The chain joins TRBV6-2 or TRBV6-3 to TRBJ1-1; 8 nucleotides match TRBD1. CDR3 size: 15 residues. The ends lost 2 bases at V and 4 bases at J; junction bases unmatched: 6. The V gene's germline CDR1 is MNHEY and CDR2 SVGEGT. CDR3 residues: CASSYGQGQPTEAFF. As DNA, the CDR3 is TGTGCCAGCAGTTACGGACAGGGACAACCCACTGAAGCTTTCTTT.

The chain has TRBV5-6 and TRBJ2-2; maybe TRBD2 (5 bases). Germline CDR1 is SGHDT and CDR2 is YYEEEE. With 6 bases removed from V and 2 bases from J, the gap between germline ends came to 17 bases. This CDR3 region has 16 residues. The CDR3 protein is CASTGVSGRNTGELFF. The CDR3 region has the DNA TGTGCCAGCACCGGGGTGAGTGGGAGAAACACCGGGGAGCTGTTTTTT.

Here the CDR3 reads CASSLSRLAGTQYF. The CDR3 DNA sequence: TGCGCCAGCAGCTTGTCGCGCCTGGCGGGTACGCAGTATTTT. J is TRBJ2-3 and V is TRBV5-1, with D perhaps TRBD2 (5 bases). The V and J ends lost 1 base and 8 bases respectively, with 14 bases between them. In germline, CDR1 is SGHRS, CDR2 YFSETQ. The CDR3 spans 14 residues.

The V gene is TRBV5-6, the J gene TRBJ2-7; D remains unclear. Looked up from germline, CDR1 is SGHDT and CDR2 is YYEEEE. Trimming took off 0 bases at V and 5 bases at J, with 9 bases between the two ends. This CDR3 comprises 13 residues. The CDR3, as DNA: TGTGCCAGCAGCTTGGCCTCGGTAAACGAGCAGTACTTC. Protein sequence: CASSLASVNEQYF.

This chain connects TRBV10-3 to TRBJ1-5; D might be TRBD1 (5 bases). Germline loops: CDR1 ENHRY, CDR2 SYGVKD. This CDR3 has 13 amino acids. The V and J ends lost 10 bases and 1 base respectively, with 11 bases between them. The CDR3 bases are TGTGCCACCAGAGCAGGGAGCAATCAGCCCCAGCATTTT. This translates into CATRAGSNQPQHF.

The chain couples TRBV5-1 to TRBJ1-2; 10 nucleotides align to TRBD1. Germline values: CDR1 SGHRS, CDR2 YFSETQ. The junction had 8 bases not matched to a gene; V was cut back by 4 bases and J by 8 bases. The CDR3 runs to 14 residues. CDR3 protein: CASSRRGTGEGYTF. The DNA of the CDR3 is TGCGCCAGCAGCCGCAGAGGGACAGGGGAGGGCTACACCTTC.

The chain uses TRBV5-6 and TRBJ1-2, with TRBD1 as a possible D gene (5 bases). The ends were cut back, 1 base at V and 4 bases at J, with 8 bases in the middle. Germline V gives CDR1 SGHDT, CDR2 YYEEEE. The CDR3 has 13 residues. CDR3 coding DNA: TGTGCCAGCAGCTTGCAGGGTAGCTATGGCTACACCTTC. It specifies CASSLQGSYGYTF.

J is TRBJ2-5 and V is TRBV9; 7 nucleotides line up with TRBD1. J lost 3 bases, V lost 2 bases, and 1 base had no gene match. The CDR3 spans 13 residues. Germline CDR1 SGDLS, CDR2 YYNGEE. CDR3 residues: CASSVGTEETQYF. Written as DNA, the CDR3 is TGTGCCAGCAGCGTGGGGACAGAAGAGACCCAGTACTTC.

The CDR3 DNA reads as TGCGCCAGCACCTTAGGGGGCGAGACAGGGGGCTACACCTTC. As protein: CASTLGGETGGYTF. V and J are TRBV5-1 and TRBJ1-2, with TRBD1 matching over 7 bases. The CDR3 loop spans 14 amino acids. J lost 8 bases, V lost 6 bases, and 13 bases had no gene match. Per the germline V gene, CDR1 is SGHRS and CDR2 is YFSETQ.

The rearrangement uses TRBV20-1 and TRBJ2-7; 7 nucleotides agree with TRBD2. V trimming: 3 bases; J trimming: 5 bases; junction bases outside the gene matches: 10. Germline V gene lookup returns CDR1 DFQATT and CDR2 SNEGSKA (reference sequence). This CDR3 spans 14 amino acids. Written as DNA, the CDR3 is TGCAGTGCTAGTGTGGGAGGGCCGATGGACGAGCAGTACTTC. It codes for CSASVGGPMDEQYF.

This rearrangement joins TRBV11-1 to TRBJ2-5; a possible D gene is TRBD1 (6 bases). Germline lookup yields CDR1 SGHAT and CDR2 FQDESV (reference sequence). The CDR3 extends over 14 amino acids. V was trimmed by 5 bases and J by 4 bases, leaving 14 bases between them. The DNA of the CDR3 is TGTGCCAGCAGCACCAGGATCAGGGGAGAGACCCAGTACTTC. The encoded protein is CASSTRIRGETQYF.

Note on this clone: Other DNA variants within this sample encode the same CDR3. In DNA, the CDR3 is TGTGCCACCAGTGATTTTAGCTATGGCTACACCTTC. It encodes CATSDFSYGYTF. The V gene is TRBV24-1, the J gene TRBJ1-2; D is ambiguous. V was shortened by 1 base and J by 4 bases, with 3 bases between the two germline ends. The CDR3 runs 12 residues. The germline V gene encodes CDR1 KGHDR and CDR2 SFDVKD.

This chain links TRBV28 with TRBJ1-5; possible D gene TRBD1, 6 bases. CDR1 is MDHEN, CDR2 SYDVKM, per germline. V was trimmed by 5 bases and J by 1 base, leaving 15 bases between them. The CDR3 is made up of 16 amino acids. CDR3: CASSGQLQGSNQPQHF. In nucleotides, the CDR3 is TGTGCCAGCAGTGGACAATTGCAGGGGAGCAATCAGCCCCAGCATTTT.

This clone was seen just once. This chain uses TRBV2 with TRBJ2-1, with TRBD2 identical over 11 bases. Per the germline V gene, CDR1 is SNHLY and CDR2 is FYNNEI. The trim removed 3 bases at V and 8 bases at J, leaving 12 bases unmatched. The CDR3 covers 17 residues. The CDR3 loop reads CASSDTPGLAVWDEQFF. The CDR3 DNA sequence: TGTGCCAGCAGTGATACCCCGGGACTAGCGGTTTGGGATGAGCAGTTCTTC.

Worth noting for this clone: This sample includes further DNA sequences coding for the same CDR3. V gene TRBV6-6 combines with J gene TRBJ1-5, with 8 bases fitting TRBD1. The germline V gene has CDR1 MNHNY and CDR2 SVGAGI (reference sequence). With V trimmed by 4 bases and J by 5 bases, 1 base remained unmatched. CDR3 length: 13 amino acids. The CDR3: CASSSQGDQPQHF. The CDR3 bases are TGTGCCAGCAGTTCACAGGGGGATCAGCCCCAGCATTTT.

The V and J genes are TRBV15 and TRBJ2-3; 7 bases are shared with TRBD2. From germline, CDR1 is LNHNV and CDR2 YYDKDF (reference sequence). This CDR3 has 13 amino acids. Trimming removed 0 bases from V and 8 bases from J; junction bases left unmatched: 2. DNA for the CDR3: TGTGCCACCAGCAGAGACAGGGAGGGTACGCAGTATTTT. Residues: CATSRDREGTQYF.

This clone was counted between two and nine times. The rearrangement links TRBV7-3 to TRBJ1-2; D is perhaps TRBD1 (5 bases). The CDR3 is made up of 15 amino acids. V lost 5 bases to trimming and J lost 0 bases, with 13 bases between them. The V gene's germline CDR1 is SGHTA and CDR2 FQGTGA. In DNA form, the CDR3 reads TGTGCCAGCAGCCCAACAGGTTTAGCTAACTATGGCTACACCTTC. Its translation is CASSPTGLANYGYTF.

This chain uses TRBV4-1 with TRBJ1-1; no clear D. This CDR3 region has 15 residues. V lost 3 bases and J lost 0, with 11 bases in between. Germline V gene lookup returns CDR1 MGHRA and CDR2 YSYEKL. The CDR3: CASSHIGRLNTEAFF. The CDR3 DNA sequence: TGCGCCAGCAGCCACATCGGTAGATTGAACACTGAAGCTTTCTTT.

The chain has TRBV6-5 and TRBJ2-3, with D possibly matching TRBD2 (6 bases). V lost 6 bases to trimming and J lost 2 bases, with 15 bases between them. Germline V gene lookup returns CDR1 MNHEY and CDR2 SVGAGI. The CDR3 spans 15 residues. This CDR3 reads CASSPERAHTDTQYF. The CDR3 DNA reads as TGTGCCAGCAGCCCCGAGCGGGCCCACACAGATACGCAGTATTTT.

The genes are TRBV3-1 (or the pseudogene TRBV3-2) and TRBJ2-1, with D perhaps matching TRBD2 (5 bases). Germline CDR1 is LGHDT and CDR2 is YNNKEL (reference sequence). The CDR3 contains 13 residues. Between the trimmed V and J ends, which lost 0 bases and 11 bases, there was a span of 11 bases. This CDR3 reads CASSQDAGNKQFF. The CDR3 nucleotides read TGTGCCAGCAGCCAAGACGCCGGGAACAAGCAGTTCTTC.

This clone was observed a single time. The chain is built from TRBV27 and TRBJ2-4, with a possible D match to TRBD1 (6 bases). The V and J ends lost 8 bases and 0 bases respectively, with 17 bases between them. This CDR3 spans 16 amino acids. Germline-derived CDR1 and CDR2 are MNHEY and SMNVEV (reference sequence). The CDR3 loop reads CASGSTGPIAKNIQYF. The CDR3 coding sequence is TGTGCCAGCGGTTCGACAGGCCCCATAGCCAAAAACATTCAGTACTTC.

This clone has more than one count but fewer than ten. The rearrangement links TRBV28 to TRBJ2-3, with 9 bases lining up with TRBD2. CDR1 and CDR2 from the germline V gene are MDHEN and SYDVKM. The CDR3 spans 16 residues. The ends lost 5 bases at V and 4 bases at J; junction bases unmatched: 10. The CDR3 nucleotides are TGTGCCAGCAGTACCATAGCGGGAGCGAGGGCAGATACGCAGTATTTT. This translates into CASSTIAGARADTQYF. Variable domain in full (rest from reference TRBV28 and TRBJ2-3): DVKVTQSSRYLVKRTGEKVFLECVQDMDHENMFWYRQDPGLGLRLIYFSYDVKMKEKGDIPEGYSVSREKKERFSLILESASTNQTSMYLCASSTIAGARADTQYFGPGTRLTVL.

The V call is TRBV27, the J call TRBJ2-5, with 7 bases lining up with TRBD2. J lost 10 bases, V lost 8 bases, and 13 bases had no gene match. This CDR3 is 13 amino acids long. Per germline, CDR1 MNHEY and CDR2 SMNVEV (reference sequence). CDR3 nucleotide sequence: TGTGCCAGCGTCAATTCCGGGGGGAGGGGCCAGTACTTC. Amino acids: CASVNSGGRGQYF.

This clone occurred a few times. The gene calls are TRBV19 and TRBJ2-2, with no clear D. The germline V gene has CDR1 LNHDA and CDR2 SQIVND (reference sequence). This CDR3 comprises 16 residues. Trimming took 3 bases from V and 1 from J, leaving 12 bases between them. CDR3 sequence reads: CASSIDSTVNTGELFF. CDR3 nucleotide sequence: TGTGCCAGTAGTATCGACTCTACCGTGAACACCGGGGAGCTGTTTTTT.

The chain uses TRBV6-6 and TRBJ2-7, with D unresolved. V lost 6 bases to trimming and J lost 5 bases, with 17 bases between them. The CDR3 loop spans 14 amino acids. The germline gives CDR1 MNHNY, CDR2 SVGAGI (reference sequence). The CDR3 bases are TGTGCCAGCAGCGACCGACAACTCCAAGACGAGCAGTACTTC. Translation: CASSDRQLQDEQYF.

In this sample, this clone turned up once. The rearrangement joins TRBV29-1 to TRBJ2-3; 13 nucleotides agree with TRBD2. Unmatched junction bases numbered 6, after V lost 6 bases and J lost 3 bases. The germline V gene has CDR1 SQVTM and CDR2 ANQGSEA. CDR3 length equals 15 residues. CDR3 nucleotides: TGCAGCGTATCATCACTAGCGGGAGGGACAGATACGCAGTATTTT. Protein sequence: CSVSSLAGGTDTQYF.

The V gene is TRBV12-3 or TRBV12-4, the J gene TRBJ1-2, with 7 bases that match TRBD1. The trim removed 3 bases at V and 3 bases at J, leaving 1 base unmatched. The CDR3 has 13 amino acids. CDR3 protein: CASSFQGDYGYTF. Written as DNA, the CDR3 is TGTGCCAGCAGTTTTCAGGGGGACTATGGCTACACCTTC.